The source of this T cell receptor beta chain is a study of memory CD8 T cells in hepatitis C reinfection (dated by TCRdb to about 2017). Context from the whole study: Among the donors, three cleared two back-to-back HCV infections on their own, whereas two got rid of a primary infection but ended up chronically infected after reinfection. HCV reinfection was defined by a positive HCV RNA test following two negative tests taken at least 60 days apart. Samples from before reinfection were taken anywhere from 55 to 20 weeks prior to reinfection being detected. The TCR beta repertoire of virus-specific CD8 T cells was tracked longitudinally in five or six donors across an HCV reinfection episode. Several reinfection cases with stored pre-reinfection samples were identified between the late 2000s and the early 2010s. Participants who had resolved a prior HCV infection were followed every 3 months in the reinfection study. Broader findings and caveats from the paper: Because only four to six donors were included, definitive conclusions about public clonotypes linked to secondary clearance could not be reached by the study.

What the time point label conveys for this sample: pre-reinfection, 55 to 20 weeks before reinfection detection. TCR sequencing was performed on the sorted cells directly ex vivo, without any in vitro expansion beforehand. The donors were people who inject drugs and were enrolled in the Montreal Acute Hepatitis C Cohort Study (HEPCO) in Canada. Total naive CD8 T cells, sorted as viable CD3+ CD8+ CD45RO-, came from a couple of donors at all three reinfection time points as controls. Before sorting, cryopreserved peripheral blood mononuclear cells were thawed, and CD8 T cells were purified from the thawed cells. Negative selection with the MACS CD8+ T cell Isolation Kit was used to enrich CD8 T cells. Cells were sorted on a BD FACSAria II sorter running FACSDiva software, and FlowJo was used to analyze the data. Preparation of the library involved the immunoSEQ multiplex PCR assay. Genomic DNA was extracted from the sorted cells, and Adaptive Biotechnologies' automated high-throughput method was used to sequence the TCR beta V, D and J regions. A two-step, bias-controlled multiplex PCR was used to amplify the CDR3 regions. Amplified TCR beta libraries were sequenced on an Illumina instrument. The paper's data handling went like this. The demultiplexed reads were processed to cut down on amplification and sequencing bias, and the IMGT database was used to assign CDR3 sequences to gene families. Repertoire data were analyzed with ImmunoSEQ software version 2.0. Clonotype lists were filtered to remove out-of-frame sequences and sequences containing stop codons in the CDR3. Clonotypes with a frequency below 0.01% were excluded because such clonotypes corresponded to less than one cell. Richness was computed as observed richness divided by input cell number, and evenness as Shannon entropy divided by log observed richness. Simpson diversity and Morisita-Horn overlap indices were used to quantify repertoire diversity and similarity between time points. Each clonotype was placed into one of four groups: dominant (>1%), sub-dominant (0.5-0.99%), low abundance (0.1-0.49%) or lowest abundance (<0.1%). A germline index was derived by subtracting total nucleotide additions from total CDR3 length and dividing the result by total CDR3 length. The table comes from immuneACCESS by way of TCRdb, which keeps in-frame sequences with V and J called. Part of the clones is missing from these tables; in studies checked, under half for an unresolved V gene and the rest for unknown reasons. V, J and clone size are taken as reported in that table, and D and trimming were inferred from the DNA itself. Within this sample are approximately 52,000 clones, with nearly 90% of them counted one time only. 0.95% to 1.1% of the sample is held by the ten biggest clonotypes.

In the case of this clone: Its target antigen remains unknown. The sample holds no much larger clone one base away, and base qualities are not on file.

CDR3 length: 13 amino acids, cysteine to phenylalanine. Only the CDR3 DNA stays, 39 bases, in frame from base 1. Based on the germline V gene, the CDR1 and CDR2 sequences are SGHDN and FVKESK. Sequencing was performed on naive CD8+ T cells sorted from blood. What this sample's cell subset or site label stands for: total naive CD8+CD45RO- T cells. The V and J segments used are TRBV14 and TRBJ2-5, with TRBD2 identical over 8 junction bases. The J call may be incorrect, as the DNA end agrees better with TRBJ2-7. The receptor's source is a man aged 18 to 35 with hepatitis C virus infection. The CDR3 reads CASRSGSSYEQYF. The nucleotide sequence is TGTGCCAGCAGGAGCGGGAGCTCCTACGAGCAGTACTTC.